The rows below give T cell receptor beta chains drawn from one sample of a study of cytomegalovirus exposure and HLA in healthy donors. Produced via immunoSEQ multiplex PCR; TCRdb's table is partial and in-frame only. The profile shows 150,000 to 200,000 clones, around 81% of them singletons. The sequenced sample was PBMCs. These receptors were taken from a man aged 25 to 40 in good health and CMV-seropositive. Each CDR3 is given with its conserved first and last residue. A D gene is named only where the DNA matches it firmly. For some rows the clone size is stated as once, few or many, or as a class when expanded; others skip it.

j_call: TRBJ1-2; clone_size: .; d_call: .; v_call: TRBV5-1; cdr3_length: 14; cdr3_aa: CASSSSREGGGYTF; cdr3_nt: TGCGCCAGCAGCTCTTCTAGGGAGGGCGGGGGCTACACCTTC
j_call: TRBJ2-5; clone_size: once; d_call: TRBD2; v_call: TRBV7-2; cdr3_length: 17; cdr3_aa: CASSLARSSGGAGTQYF; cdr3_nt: TGTGCCAGCAGCTTAGCGCGTTCCAGCGGGGGGGCGGGGACCCAGTACTTC
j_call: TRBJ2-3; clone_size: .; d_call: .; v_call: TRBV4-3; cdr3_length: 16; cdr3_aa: CASSQERFAPTDTQYF; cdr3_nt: TGCGCCAGCAGCCAAGAGCGGTTCGCTCCCACAGATACGCAGTATTTT
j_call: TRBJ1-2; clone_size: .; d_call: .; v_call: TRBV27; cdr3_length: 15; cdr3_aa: CASNNGGGRHYGYTF; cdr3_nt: TGTGCCAGCAACAATGGGGGGGGGCGCCACTATGGCTACACCTTC
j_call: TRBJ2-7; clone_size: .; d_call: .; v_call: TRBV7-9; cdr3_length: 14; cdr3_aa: CASSFDRSLYEQYF; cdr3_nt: TGTGCCAGCAGCTTCGACAGGAGTCTCTACGAGCAGTATTTC
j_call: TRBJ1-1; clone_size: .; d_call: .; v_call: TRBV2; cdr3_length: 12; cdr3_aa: CASSVERTEAFF; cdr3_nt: TGTGCCAGCAGTGTTGAGAGGACTGAAGCTTTCTTT
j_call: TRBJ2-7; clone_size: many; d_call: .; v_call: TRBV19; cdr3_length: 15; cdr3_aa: CASSQIAGATGEQYF; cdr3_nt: TGTGCCAGTAGCCAAATTGCAGGGGCGACCGGGGAGCAGTACTTC
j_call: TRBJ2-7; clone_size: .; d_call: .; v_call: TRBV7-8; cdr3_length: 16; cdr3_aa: CASSSLDSGVPYEQYF; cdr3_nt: TGTGCCAGCAGCTCCCTGGACTCCGGAGTTCCCTACGAGCAGTACTTC
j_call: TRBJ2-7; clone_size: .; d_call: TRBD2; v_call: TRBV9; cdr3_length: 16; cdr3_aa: CASSVSSGGAHYEQYF; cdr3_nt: TGTGCCAGCAGCGTTTCTAGCGGGGGGGCCCATTACGAGCAGTACTTC
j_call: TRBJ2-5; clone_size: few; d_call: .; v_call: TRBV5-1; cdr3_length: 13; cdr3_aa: CASSLGGAETQYF; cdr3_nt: TGCGCCAGCAGCTTGGGGGGCGCAGAGACCCAGTACTTC
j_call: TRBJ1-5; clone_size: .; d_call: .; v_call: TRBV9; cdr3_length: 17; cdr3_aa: CASSAGTGGSFNQPQHF; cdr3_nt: TGTGCCAGCAGCGCCGGAACTGGGGGGTCCTTCAATCAGCCCCAGCATTTT
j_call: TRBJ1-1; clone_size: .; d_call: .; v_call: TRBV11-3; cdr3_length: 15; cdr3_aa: CASSLDLDSTAVAFF; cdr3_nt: TGTGCCAGCAGCTTAGATCTTGACTCCACTGCTGTAGCTTTCTTT
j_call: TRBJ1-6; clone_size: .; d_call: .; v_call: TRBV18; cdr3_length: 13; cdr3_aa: CASSPLSSSPLHF; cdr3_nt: TGTGCCAGCTCACCACTTTCGAGTTCACCCCTCCACTTT
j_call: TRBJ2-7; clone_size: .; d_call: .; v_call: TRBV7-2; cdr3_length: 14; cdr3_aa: CASSFPDRPYEQYF; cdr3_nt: TGTGCCAGCAGCTTCCCCGACAGGCCATACGAGCAGTACTTC
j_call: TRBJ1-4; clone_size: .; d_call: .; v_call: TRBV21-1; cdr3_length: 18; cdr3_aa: CASNLDRGVRATNEKLFF; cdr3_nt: TGTGCCAGCAACTTGGACAGGGGAGTTAGGGCAACTAATGAAAAACTGTTTTTT
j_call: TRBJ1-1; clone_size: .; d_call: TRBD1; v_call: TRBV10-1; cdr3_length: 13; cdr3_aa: CASSEQGATEAFF; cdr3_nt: TGCGCCAGCAGTGAACAGGGGGCAACTGAAGCTTTCTTT
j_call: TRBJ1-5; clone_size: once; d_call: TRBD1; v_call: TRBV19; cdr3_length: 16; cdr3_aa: CASSITWSRDSRPQHF; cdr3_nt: TGTGCCAGTAGTATAACGTGGTCCCGGGACAGCCGGCCCCAGCATTTT
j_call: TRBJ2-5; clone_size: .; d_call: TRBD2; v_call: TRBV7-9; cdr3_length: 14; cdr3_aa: CASSQGGVQETQYF; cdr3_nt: TGTGCCAGCAGCCAGGGAGGGGTTCAAGAGACCCAGTACTTC
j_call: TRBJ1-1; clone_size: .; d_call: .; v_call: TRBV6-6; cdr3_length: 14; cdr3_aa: CASSLDRLNTEAFF; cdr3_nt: TGTGCCAGCAGCCTCGACAGATTGAACACTGAAGCTTTCTTT
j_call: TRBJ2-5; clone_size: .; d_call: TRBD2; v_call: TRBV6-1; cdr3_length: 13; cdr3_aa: CASSWTSGETQYF; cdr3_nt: TGTGCCAGCAGCTGGACTAGCGGGGAGACCCAGTACTTC